The 31 T cell receptor beta chains reported below all come from one sample, sequenced in a study of CD8+ T cells in alopecia areata. The sequencing template was cDNA reverse transcribed from extracted RNA. Assay used: immunoSEQ multiplex PCR; TCRdb lists only in-frame clones, some missing. Altogether 150,000 or so clones are present, around 57% being singletons, with the ten largest covering around 4.8%. Sequencing was done on a sample of CD4+ T cells sorted from blood. The receptor set was obtained from a human donor in good health.

The V gene is TRBV6-6, the J gene TRBJ1-5; D call uncertain. This CDR3 region has 11 residues. Germline CDR1 and CDR2: MNHNY and SVGAGI (reference sequence). V was pared by 7 bases and J by 5 bases, with 6 bases between. The CDR3 is CASKGDQPQHF. DNA for the CDR3: TGTGCCAGCAAGGGAGATCAGCCCCAGCATTTT.

A few counts support this clone. The V call is TRBV15, the J call TRBJ2-7, with 7 bases fitting TRBD1. This CDR3 comprises 14 residues. V shed 0 bases, J shed 6 bases, and the junction held 5 bases outside the gene matches. Germline CDR1 and CDR2: LNHNV and YYDKDF (reference sequence). CDR3 sequence (DNA): TGTGCCACCAGCAGAGATCGGGACAGTCTCGAGCAGTACTTC. Its translation is CATSRDRDSLEQYF.

The J gene is TRBJ2-2, the V gene TRBV7-9; tentative D call: TRBD2 (5 bases). The CDR3 runs to 16 residues. Looked up from germline, CDR1 is SEHNR and CDR2 is FQNEAQ (reference sequence). Trimming took 5 bases from V and 2 from J, leaving 15 bases between them. Here the CDR3 reads CASSPPGGGNTGELFF. CDR3 DNA sequence: TGTGCCAGCAGCCCTCCAGGCGGAGGAAACACCGGGGAGCTGTTTTTT.

V is TRBV30 and J is TRBJ2-5, with D perhaps matching TRBD1 (6 bases). V lost 2 bases and J 7 bases, leaving 14 bases between the germline ends. Germline V CDR1 and CDR2: GTSNPN, SVGIG (reference sequence). The length of the CDR3 is 13 residues. The CDR3, as DNA: TGTGCCTGGAGTTACGGACAGACGGGGACCCAGTACTTC. Amino acid sequence: CAWSYGQTGTQYF. Full variable domain (outside the CDR3, taken from reference TRBV30 and TRBJ2-5): SQTIHQWPATLVQPVGSPLSLECTVEGTSNPNLYWYRQAAGRGLQLLFYSVGIGQISSEVPQNLSASRPQDRQFILSSKKLLLSDSGFYLCAWSYGQTGTQYFGPGTRLLVL.

V is TRBV25-1 and J is TRBJ1-1; the D is unclear. V was trimmed by 2 bases and J by 4 bases, leaving 11 bases between them. The CDR3 is 14 residues long. Germline CDR1 MGHDK, CDR2 SYGVNS. This CDR3 is CASSEGRLGTEAFF. The DNA for the CDR3 is TGTGCCAGCAGTGAAGGACGACTCGGCACTGAAGCTTTCTTT.

The genes are TRBV30 and TRBJ2-5; 9 bases are shared with TRBD2. Germline CDR1 GTSNPN, CDR2 SVGIG (reference sequence). Losses at the gene ends were 1 base for V and 2 bases for J; bases not matched to a gene: 5. The CDR3 covers 15 residues. The CDR3 DNA sequence: TGTGCCTGGAGTGGGCTAGCGGGAAGACAAGAGACCCAGTACTTC. It specifies CAWSGLAGRQETQYF.

This clone was detected a few times. The V call is TRBV11-3, the J call TRBJ2-7, with 11 bases lining up with TRBD1. J gave up 7 bases and V 5 bases, and 7 bases lay outside the gene matches. CDR3 length: 14 residues. Germline V gene lookup returns CDR1 SGHNT and CDR2 YENEEA. The CDR3 here is CASSRGQGAREQYF. CDR3 DNA sequence: TGTGCCAGCAGCCGAGGACAGGGGGCGCGAGAGCAGTACTTC.

This clone appeared once. Here the CDR3 reads CASQPQHF. Written as DNA, the CDR3 is TGTGCCAGCCAGCCCCAGCATTTT. The chain combines TRBV27 with TRBJ1-5; no definite D call. CDR1 MNHEY and CDR2 SMNVEV come from the germline V gene (reference sequence). This CDR3 region has 8 residues. With 8 bases removed from V and 7 bases from J, the gap between germline ends came to 0 bases.

This clone was observed a handful of times. The J gene is TRBJ1-1, the V gene TRBV7-9; D may be TRBD1 (5 bases). The V end was cut by 5 bases, the J end by 0 bases, with 10 bases between. The CDR3 has 14 residues. The germline gives CDR1 SEHNR, CDR2 FQNEAQ (reference sequence). The CDR3 sequence: CASSARVVNTEAFF. CDR3 nucleotides: TGTGCCAGCAGCGCCAGGGTAGTGAACACTGAAGCTTTCTTT.

The V call is TRBV6-6, the J call TRBJ1-1, with a weak D call TRBD1 (6 bases). Between the trimmed V and J ends, which lost 4 bases and 7 bases, there was a span of 16 bases. This CDR3 region has 14 residues. Germline CDR1 MNHNY, CDR2 SVGAGI (reference sequence). The DNA of the CDR3 is TGTGCCAGCAGTTTCCTACAGGGAGGTGGTGAAGCTTTCTTT. This encodes CASSFLQGGGEAFF.

This rearrangement joins TRBV5-1 to TRBJ2-2; 8 bases line up with TRBD2. Germline V lookup: CDR1 SGHRS, CDR2 YFSETQ. This CDR3 region has 16 residues. Trimming removed 4 bases from V and 0 bases from J; junction bases left unmatched: 5. As DNA, the CDR3 is TGCGCCAGCAGCCCGTTAGCGGGGTCGAACACCGGGGAGCTGTTTTTT. Translation gives CASSPLAGSNTGELFF.

J is TRBJ2-3 and V is TRBV18; the D is unclear. V was pared by 8 bases and J by 2 bases, with 5 bases between. CDR1 and CDR2 from the germline V gene are KGHSH and LQKENI. The CDR3 contains 11 residues. The CDR3 sequence: CASEDTDTQYF. For the CDR3, the DNA is TGTGCCAGCGAGGACACAGATACGCAGTATTTT.

This rearrangement joins TRBV30 to TRBJ2-5; 10 nucleotides agree with TRBD2. V gave up 3 bases and J gave up 0 bases; unmatched junction bases: 4. CDR1 is GTSNPN, CDR2 SVGIG, per germline (reference sequence). This CDR3 has 15 residues. Written as DNA, the CDR3 is TGTGCCTGGAGGGGACTAGCGCCGTACCAAGAGACCCAGTACTTC. It translates to CAWRGLAPYQETQYF.

The chain links TRBV5-1 to TRBJ2-7, with 7 positions matching TRBD1. There are 13 residues in the CDR3. V lost 4 bases, J lost 1 base, and 2 bases stayed unmatched. Germline lookup yields CDR1 SGHRS and CDR2 YFSETQ. The CDR3 region is CASSQGQSYEQYF. The CDR3 DNA follows: TGCGCCAGCAGCCAGGGACAGTCCTACGAGCAGTACTTC.

Written as DNA, the CDR3 is TGTGCCAGCAGGACCCAAACAGATGGCGAGCAGTACTTC. Translation gives CASRTQTDGEQYF. The chain joins TRBV6-1 to TRBJ2-7; D is uncertain. The length of the CDR3 is 13 residues. Germline V lookup: CDR1 MNHNS, CDR2 SASEGT. V gave up 6 bases and J gave up 6 bases, with 15 bases separating them.

This clone was detected a few times. At the DNA level, this CDR3 is encoded by other sequences in the same sample as well. The CDR3 loop is CSGVNTEAFF. The DNA of the CDR3 is TGCAGCGGTGTGAACACTGAAGCTTTCTTT. V usage is TRBV29-1 and J usage is TRBJ1-1; unclear D gene. The CDR3 runs to 10 residues. Trimming left V 7 bases short and J 0 bases short, with 3 bases between. The germline gives CDR1 SQVTM, CDR2 ANQGSEA.

The genes are TRBV29-1 and TRBJ2-5; either TRBD1 or TRBD2 may supply D (5 bases each). This CDR3 has 12 residues. CDR1 SQVTM and CDR2 ANQGSEA come from the germline V gene. Trimming stripped 7 bases from V and 4 bases from J, with 13 bases between. The CDR3 is CSGGFSAETQYF. CDR3 DNA sequence: TGCAGCGGGGGGTTCTCGGCAGAGACCCAGTACTTC.

The CDR3 DNA reads as TGTGCCAGCAAATCCCTACGTCAGCCCCAGCATTTT. This gives the protein CASKSLRQPQHF. The chain couples TRBV13 to TRBJ1-5; D gene uncertain. The CDR3 is 12 residues long. Germline-derived CDR1 and CDR2 are PRHDT and FYEKMQ (reference sequence). V gave up 7 bases and J gave up 6 bases, with 10 bases separating them.

This chain links TRBV5-1 with TRBJ2-5; D not certain. Between the trimmed V and J ends, which lost 2 bases and 2 bases, there was a span of 7 bases. The CDR3 has 13 amino acids. CDR1 and CDR2 (germline): SGHRS, YFSETQ. CDR3 in amino acids: CASSLSGQETQYF. CDR3 DNA: TGCGCCAGCAGCTTATCTGGGCAAGAGACCCAGTACTTC.

This clone came up a few times. The chain recombines TRBV18 with TRBJ1-2, with a possible D match to TRBD1 (5 bases). CDR1 is KGHSH, CDR2 LQKENI, per germline. The CDR3 contains 14 residues. Trimming removed 2 bases at V and 4 bases at J, with 11 bases between. In DNA form, the CDR3 reads TGTGCCAGCTCACCAGATGGCGGGACCTATGGCTACACCTTC. Its protein product is CASSPDGGTYGYTF.

The gene calls are TRBV10-3 and TRBJ1-2, with D unclear. Per the germline V gene, CDR1 is ENHRY and CDR2 is SYGVKD. The V gene lost 2 bases and the J gene lost 2 bases, with 6 bases spanning the gap. The CDR3 length is 13 residues. CDR3 sequence (DNA): TGTGCCATCAGTGAGACGGGAAACTATGGCTACACCTTC. Amino acid sequence: CAISETGNYGYTF.

The chain couples TRBV27 to TRBJ2-7; D is undetermined. This CDR3 has 13 amino acids. The germline gives CDR1 MNHEY, CDR2 SMNVEV (reference sequence). Trimming left V 2 bases short and J 4 bases short, with 9 bases between. CDR3 sequence: CASSLTSYYEQYF. CDR3 nucleotide sequence: TGTGCCAGCAGTTTAACCAGTTATTACGAGCAGTACTTC.

The gene calls are TRBV5-4 and TRBJ2-3; D is uncertain. The CDR3 extends over 16 amino acids. The germline V gene encodes CDR1 SGHNT and CDR2 YYREEE (reference sequence). V lost 4 bases and J 0 bases, leaving 15 bases between the germline ends. The CDR3, as DNA: TGTGCCAGCAGCCCCCGATTCCTTACTAGCACAGATACGCAGTATTTT. This translates into CASSPRFLTSTDTQYF.

This clone was detected once. This chain links TRBV2 with TRBJ1-5; the D is unclear. Germline V lookup: CDR1 SNHLY, CDR2 FYNNEI. The CDR3 is made up of 13 amino acids. With 3 bases removed from V and 7 bases from J, the gap between germline ends came to 10 bases. Here the CDR3 reads CASSDGPLQPQHF. The CDR3 DNA sequence: TGTGCCAGCAGTGATGGGCCCCTCCAGCCCCAGCATTTT.

V and J are TRBV12-5 and TRBJ1-2, with TRBD1 matching 10 bases. J gave up 6 bases and V 0 bases, and 4 bases lay outside the gene matches. CDR3 length: 15 residues. The V gene's germline CDR1 is LGHNT and CDR2 FRNRAP. CDR3 residues: CASGLVPGTGDGYTF. The CDR3 nucleotides are TGTGCTAGTGGTTTGGTACCCGGGACAGGGGATGGCTACACCTTC.

CDR3 DNA: TGCAGCGTTGAGGGTCAGGCTAGCGGGTTGGAGGATGAGCAGTTCTTC. It yields the protein CSVEGQASGLEDEQFF. The rearrangement uses TRBV29-1 and TRBJ2-1, with TRBD2 matching over 8 bases. The CDR3 is 16 residues long. The junction had 15 bases not matched to a gene; V was cut back by 3 bases and J by 8 bases. Germline CDR1 is SQVTM and CDR2 is ANQGSEA.

This rearrangement joins TRBV9 to TRBJ2-7; 9 bases are shared with TRBD2. The germline gives CDR1 SGDLS, CDR2 YYNGEE. With 2 bases clipped from V and 0 bases from J, the junction kept 3 bases outside the gene matches. The CDR3 sequence is 15 residues long. The CDR3, as DNA: TGTGCCAGCAGCGTCGGCGGGAGGGCCTCCTACGAGCAGTACTTC. The encoded protein is CASSVGGRASYEQYF.

This clone has only a few counts. This chain uses TRBV19 with TRBJ2-6; no clear D gene. Trimming shortened V by 7 bases and J by 3 bases, and 10 bases separated the two germline ends. The germline gives CDR1 LNHDA, CDR2 SQIVND (reference sequence). This CDR3 region has 14 residues. This CDR3 reads CASTSVGGANVLTF. The CDR3 region has the DNA TGTGCCAGTACCAGCGTCGGTGGGGCCAACGTCCTGACTTTC.

The CDR3 sequence is CASSFGTLREGIMSEQFF. The CDR3, as DNA: TGTGCCAGCAGCTTCGGTACTTTGCGGGAGGGAATTATGAGTGAGCAGTTCTTC. V is TRBV7-9 and J is TRBJ2-1; 9 bases are shared with TRBD2. CDR1 and CDR2 (germline): SEHNR, FQNEAQ (reference sequence). With V trimmed by 3 bases and J by 9 bases, 18 bases remained unmatched. The CDR3 covers 18 residues.

V usage is TRBV5-1 and J usage is TRBJ2-5; D is undetermined. This CDR3 has 12 residues. Between the trimmed V and J ends, which lost 0 bases and 2 bases, there was a span of 2 bases. Germline lookup yields CDR1 SGHRS and CDR2 YFSETQ. Written as DNA, the CDR3 is TGCGCCAGCAGCTTGGAACAAGAGACCCAGTACTTC. Its translation: CASSLEQETQYF.

The V and J genes are TRBV29-1 and TRBJ1-5, with TRBD1 matching 7 bases. J lost 4 bases, V lost 4 bases, and 4 bases had no gene match. This CDR3 spans 13 amino acids. The V gene's germline CDR1 is SQVTM and CDR2 ANQGSEA. The CDR3 here is CSVGPTGNQPQHF. The CDR3 nucleotides read TGCAGCGTTGGGCCGACAGGGAATCAGCCCCAGCATTTT.